This T cell receptor (beta chain) is from a study of T cells in localized non-small cell lung cancer. Findings and caveats of the study: Longer survival (overall) was linked to higher T cell density in blood. Appearance in adjacent lung was seen for a median around 60 of the top 100 tumor clones. The study sequenced only one region of the tumor. As a result, intratumor heterogeneity could not be excluded and remains possible.

On this clone itself: What it recognizes is unknown.

The V gene's germline CDR1 is SGHVS and CDR2 FQNEAQ. There are 15 residues in the CDR3. Trimming stripped 5 bases from V and 4 bases from J, with 17 bases between. Sequencing used immunoSEQ multiplex PCR; TCRdb keeps in-frame clones, though not all of them. The table records some 33,000 clones, 80% of them present only once. Here the sequenced sample was peripheral blood, taken before any cancer treatment. The chain links TRBV7-8 to TRBJ1-2; possible D gene TRBD1, 5 bases. The receptor's source is a male donor aged 60 or over with stage III squamous cell lung carcinoma. This chain's CDR3 is CASSPQGPGSYGYTF. DNA for the CDR3: TGTGCCAGCAGCCCCCAAGGCCCAGGGAGCTATGGCTACACCTTC.